The entry below describes one T cell receptor (beta chain). Its target is not known. A junction end diverges from the germline sequence, so it may reflect a read error. This CDR3 is built from 18 residues. Germline loops: CDR1 SGHTA, CDR2 FQGNSA. The data are from a study of regulatory T cells in long-lasting Graves disease. Regarding time point: persistent/refractory GD, antithyroid drugs over 5 years with positive TRAb. Extracted RNA from PBMCs served as the source of the TCR library. Assembly of TCR beta libraries relied on iRepertoire HTBI primers together with Arm-PCR of CDR3 regions. MiXCR, applied by TCRdb to the multiplex PCR reads, yields one record per CDR3 protein. The sample has roughly 500,000 distinct CDR3 sequences, approximately 21% seen once. Study results and limitations: Few sampled subjects may have lowered accuracy. Persistent disease was associated with favored TRBV28 usage and with favored use of TRBJ1-2 and TRBJ2-5.

The sequencing used peripheral blood mononuclear cells (PBMCs), collected when the disease was refractory, from a patient treated with antithyroid drugs. The receptor was isolated from a female donor with Graves disease. The chain couples TRBV7-2 to TRBJ1-6, with D unresolved. The CDR3 coding sequence is TGCGCCAGCAGCCAAGATCTTGGCAGGAGCTCCTATAATTCACCCCTCCACTTT. It encodes CASSQDLGRSSYNSPLHF.